The 19 T cell receptor beta chains reported below all come from one sample, sequenced in a study of blood T cell repertoires in COVID-19. Measured with immunoSEQ multiplex PCR; TCRdb has only the in-frame clones, and not every one. This sample has about 60,000 clones, with around nine tenths found just once. Material: peripheral blood. The receptors here all came from a man between 60 and 70 years old with acute or convalescent COVID-19.

The chain links TRBV5-1 to TRBJ2-1; 7 bases are a match to TRBD1. The CDR3 has 16 residues. Trimming removed 0 bases from V and 4 bases from J; junction bases left unmatched: 7. The germline V gene has CDR1 SGHRS and CDR2 YFSETQ. The CDR3 is CASSLGTGDPYNEQFF. The DNA of the CDR3 is TGCGCCAGCAGCTTGGGTACAGGGGACCCATACAATGAGCAGTTCTTC.

The V call is TRBV27, the J call TRBJ1-5, with 9 nucleotides matching TRBD1. The CDR3 has 14 residues. The V segment lost 5 bases and the J segment 4 bases; nucleotides outside the gene matches: 3. The germline V gene has CDR1 MNHEY and CDR2 SMNVEV (reference sequence). CDR3 DNA: TGTGCCAGCAGTCCCGGACAGGGGAATCAGCCCCAGCATTTT. It encodes CASSPGQGNQPQHF.

V gene TRBV28 combines with J gene TRBJ2-1, with TRBD2 matching 10 bases. Per the germline V gene, CDR1 is MDHEN and CDR2 is SYDVKM. CDR3 length equals 17 residues. The V gene end was trimmed by 7 bases and the J gene end by 9 bases; junction bases not matched to a gene: 18. CDR3 coding DNA: TGTGCCAGCACCACCCCAGGCGGACTAGCGGAGGGGGGTGAGCAGTTCTTC. This codes for CASTTPGGLAEGGEQFF.

CDR3 bases: TGTGCCAGCAGCCAAGACCGGACTGACCGCGAGCAGTACTTC. Translation gives CASSQDRTDREQYF. V gene TRBV4-2 combines with J gene TRBJ2-7; a weak D match, TRBD2 (5 bases). CDR3 size: 14 residues. Germline lookup yields CDR1 LGHNA and CDR2 YNFKEQ. The V and J ends lost 0 bases and 6 bases respectively, with 12 bases between them.

This chain uses TRBV5-1 with TRBJ2-5; D is ambiguous. There are 13 residues in the CDR3. The germline CDR1 and CDR2 sequences are SGHRS and YFSETQ. V lost 0 bases and J lost 2, with 5 bases in between. Here the CDR3 DNA reads TGCGCCAGCAGCTTGGGTATTCAAGAGACCCAGTACTTC. Protein sequence: CASSLGIQETQYF.

The chain recombines TRBV14 with TRBJ2-7, with 11 bases that match TRBD2. The CDR3 has 14 residues. The germline gives CDR1 SGHDN, CDR2 FVKESK. Losses at the gene ends were 4 bases for V and 6 bases for J; bases not matched to a gene: 5. CDR3 DNA: TGTGCCAGCAGCCCCGGGCTAGCGGGGGGCGAGCAGTACTTC. As protein: CASSPGLAGGEQYF. Looking up the rest from reference TRBV14 and TRBJ2-7 gives the full variable domain: EAGVTQFPSHSVIEKGQTVTLRCDPISGHDNLYWYRRVMGKEIKFLLHFVKESKQDESGMPNNRFLAERTGGTYSTLKVQPAELEDSGVYFCASSPGLAGGEQYFGPGTRLTVT.

The J gene is TRBJ1-2, the V gene TRBV30; unclear D gene. The CDR3 has 11 amino acids. The germline CDR1 and CDR2 sequences are GTSNPN and SVGIG (reference sequence). Trimming took off 0 bases at V and 7 bases at J, with 6 bases between the two ends. CDR3 sequence (DNA): TGTGCCTGGAGTGTAGGAGTTGGCTACACCTTC. It translates to CAWSVGVGYTF. The full variable domain, in which reference TRBV30 and TRBJ1-2 provide the parts outside the CDR3, is SQTIHQWPATLVQPVGSPLSLECTVEGTSNPNLYWYRQAAGRGLQLLFYSVGIGQISSEVPQNLSASRPQDRQFILSSKKLLLSDSGFYLCAWSVGVGYTFGSGTRLTVV.

This chain joins TRBV7-3 and TRBJ1-1; tentative D call: TRBD1 (6 bases). Trimming removed 5 bases from V and 1 base from J, with 11 bases in between. The CDR3 loop spans 14 amino acids. Germline V CDR1 and CDR2: SGHTA, FQGTGA. CDR3 protein: CASSPQGRNTEAFF. CDR3 nucleotide sequence: TGTGCCAGCAGCCCTCAGGGGCGGAACACTGAAGCTTTCTTT.

As DNA, the CDR3 is TGTGCCACCAGTGATGCCGGGACAGGGGGCGGTACGCAGTATTTT. Protein sequence: CATSDAGTGGGTQYF. V usage is TRBV24-1 and J usage is TRBJ2-3, with 12 bases aligning to TRBD1. The CDR3 has 15 amino acids. V was pared by 3 bases and J by 8 bases, with 5 bases of the junction left unmatched. Germline lookup yields CDR1 KGHDR and CDR2 SFDVKD.

J is TRBJ1-1 and V is TRBV11-2, with 7 positions matching TRBD1. Germline loops: CDR1 SGHAT, CDR2 FQNNGV. Germline trimming cut 2 bases from V and 1 base from J; bases unmatched to any gene: 4. This CDR3 contains 15 residues. This CDR3 reads CASSLRGTANTEAFF. CDR3 in DNA: TGTGCCAGCAGCTTAAGAGGGACAGCGAACACTGAAGCTTTCTTT.

The rearrangement joins TRBV7-3 to TRBJ2-1; 8 nucleotides align to TRBD2. Germline V lookup: CDR1 SGHTA, CDR2 FQGTGA. V lost 5 bases to trimming and J lost 4 bases; unmatched junction nucleotides: 7. The CDR3 totals 15 residues. CDR3 residues: CASSPGGTPYNEQFF. CDR3 nucleotide sequence: TGTGCCAGCAGCCCGGGGGGGACACCTTACAATGAGCAGTTCTTC.

The chain combines TRBV27 with TRBJ1-2; D unresolved. The CDR3 extends over 16 amino acids. Trimming stripped 7 bases from V and 0 bases from J, with 18 bases between. Per the germline V gene, CDR1 is MNHEY and CDR2 is SMNVEV (reference sequence). The DNA of the CDR3 is TGTGCCAGCACCCTAGACGGGCGGGGAACTAACTATGGCTACACCTTC. This gives the protein CASTLDGRGTNYGYTF.

The sample holds one count of this clone. The V gene is TRBV28, the J gene TRBJ1-5; perhaps TRBD1 as D (6 bases). The V gene's germline CDR1 is MDHEN and CDR2 SYDVKM. V lost 8 bases and J 1 base, leaving 9 bases between the germline ends. CDR3 length: 13 residues. The CDR3, as DNA: TGTGCCAGCTTAACAGGGAGCAATCAGCCCCAGCATTTT. Translated, it gives CASLTGSNQPQHF.

The genes are TRBV28 and TRBJ2-1, with 11 bases that match TRBD2. Trimming cost V 4 bases and J 5 bases; bases outside gene matches: 4. Germline CDR1 reads MDHEN; CDR2 reads SYDVKM. CDR3 length: 15 residues. The CDR3 DNA sequence: TGTGCCAGCAGTTCGGGACTAGCGGAGGACAATGAGCAGTTCTTC. Protein product: CASSSGLAEDNEQFF.

This chain uses TRBV6-4 with TRBJ1-6; D not resolved. Germline CDR1 MRHNA, CDR2 SNTAGT. This CDR3 region has 16 residues. V shed 6 bases and J shed 0 bases, with 12 bases lying between them. CDR3 sequence: CASRREGSSYNSPLHF. CDR3 nucleotide sequence: TGTGCCAGCAGAAGGGAGGGAAGCTCCTATAATTCACCCCTCCACTTT.

This clone has only a few counts. The chain couples TRBV5-1 to TRBJ1-1; no definite D call. Per germline, CDR1 SGHRS and CDR2 YFSETQ. This CDR3 region has 14 residues. Between the trimmed V and J ends, which lost 2 bases and 0 bases, there was a span of 8 bases. DNA for the CDR3: TGCGCCAGCAGCTTACAAACCATGAACACTGAAGCTTTCTTT. Amino acids: CASSLQTMNTEAFF. Full variable domain (remainder filled in from reference TRBV5-1 and TRBJ1-1): KAGVTQTPRYLIKTRGQQVTLSCSPISGHRSVSWYQQTPGQGLQFLFEYFSETQRNKGNFPGRFSGRQFSNSRSEMNVSTLELGDSALYLCASSLQTMNTEAFFGQGTRLTVV.

This chain connects TRBV5-5 to TRBJ2-1, with a tentative D call TRBD1 (6 bases). Trimming shortened V by 1 base and J by 1 base, and 9 bases separated the two germline ends. Germline V gene data show CDR1 as SGHKS and CDR2 as YYEKEE (reference sequence). The CDR3 has 15 residues. In nucleotides, the CDR3 is TGTGCCAGCAGCTTGACAGGGTCTTCCTACAATGAGCAGTTCTTC. Encoded protein: CASSLTGSSYNEQFF.

The V and J genes are TRBV4-2 and TRBJ1-6, with a weak D call TRBD1 (6 bases). V was trimmed by 0 bases and J by 10 bases, leaving 16 bases between them. Germline CDR1 LGHNA, CDR2 YNFKEQ. The CDR3 extends over 16 amino acids. The DNA of the CDR3 is TGTGCCAGCAGCCAAGATGAGAGGGGGTACGGGTCACCCCTCCACTTT. It codes for CASSQDERGYGSPLHF.

This sequence joins TRBV5-1 and TRBJ1-4; no reliable D call. The V end was cut by 4 bases, the J end by 7 bases, with 14 bases between. CDR1 is SGHRS and CDR2 is YFSETQ in the germline V gene. The CDR3 spans 14 residues. The CDR3 DNA sequence: TGCGCCAGCAGCCCTGGCCCCTCTCCTGAAAAACTGTTTTTT. Translation: CASSPGPSPEKLFF.